The 11 T cell receptor beta chains presented below share a single source sample, sequenced in a study of T cell responses to AZD1222 COVID-19 vaccine. Clones were sequenced by immunoSEQ multiplex PCR, and TCRdb holds only the in-frame ones, with some missing. The table shows 74,000 or so clones, with around 84% occurring only once. The starting material was peripheral blood, obtained on day 0 of AZD1222 vaccination. These receptors were taken from an adult in good health.

This clone came up a few times. The V call is TRBV28, the J call TRBJ1-4, with a weak D call TRBD1 (5 bases). This CDR3 region has 15 residues. Trimming removed 5 bases at V and 5 bases at J, with 15 bases between. From germline, CDR1 is MDHEN and CDR2 SYDVKM. The CDR3 protein is CASSPMTVRNEKLFF. DNA for the CDR3: TGTGCCAGCAGTCCTATGACAGTGAGGAATGAAAAACTGTTTTTT.

The V and J genes are TRBV6-4 and TRBJ2-5; D remains unclear. V was clipped by 2 bases and J by 4 bases, with 8 bases between them. This CDR3 is built from 13 residues. Germline V gene sequence: CDR1 MRHNA, CDR2 SNTAGT. This CDR3 is CASSDPKGETQYF. The CDR3 DNA follows: TGTGCCAGCAGTGACCCGAAGGGAGAGACCCAGTACTTC.

The rearrangement links TRBV7-8 to TRBJ2-2; TRBD2 aligns across 7 bases. V lost 5 bases and J lost 3; bases outside the gene matches: 3. The V gene's germline CDR1 is SGHVS and CDR2 FQNEAQ. The CDR3 is 14 residues long. The CDR3 nucleotides are TGTGCCAGCAGCCCCCGGGGGGACACCGGGGAGCTGTTTTTT. It encodes CASSPRGDTGELFF.

This clone was detected only a few times. The V gene is TRBV7-2, the J gene TRBJ1-5; a weak D match, TRBD1 (6 bases). From germline, CDR1 is SGHTA and CDR2 FQGNSA. Trimming shortened V by 2 bases and J by 11 bases, and 13 bases separated the two germline ends. The CDR3 is 13 residues long. The CDR3: CASSLRLRDTQHF. CDR3 sequence (DNA): TGTGCCAGCAGCTTACGCCTTCGGGACACCCAGCATTTT.

The chain combines TRBV7-6 with TRBJ2-3; D gene unclear. Germline CDR1 reads SGHVS; CDR2 reads FNYEAQ. V was cut by 5 bases and J by 2 bases, with 5 bases left in between. CDR3 length: 12 residues. In DNA form, the CDR3 reads TGTGCCAGCAGCGCCCACACAGATACGCAGTATTTT. Translating it yields CASSAHTDTQYF.

V usage is TRBV5-1 and J usage is TRBJ1-3, with 8 bases lining up with TRBD1. Unmatched junction bases numbered 2, after V lost 0 bases and J lost 6 bases. CDR1 is SGHRS and CDR2 is YFSETQ in the germline V gene. The CDR3 contains 14 residues. CDR3 DNA: TGCGCCAGCAGCTTGGGACAGGGGCAAAACACCATATATTTT. Translation gives CASSLGQGQNTIYF.

The count of this clone is one. V usage is TRBV2 and J usage is TRBJ2-5; D is ambiguous. The CDR3 sequence is 11 residues long. Trimming removed 6 bases at V and 2 bases at J, with 4 bases between. In germline, CDR1 is SNHLY, CDR2 FYNNEI. The CDR3 sequence: CASRGQETQYF. The CDR3 DNA is TGTGCCAGCAGAGGGCAAGAGACCCAGTACTTC.

This chain connects TRBV2 to TRBJ1-5, with D perhaps TRBD1 (6 bases). The germline gives CDR1 SNHLY, CDR2 FYNNEI. Trimming removed 2 bases at V and 1 base at J, with 6 bases between. This CDR3 spans 14 amino acids. CDR3: CASSEQGSNQPQHF. The CDR3, as DNA: TGTGCCAGCAGTGAACAGGGGAGCAATCAGCCCCAGCATTTT.

The rearrangement uses TRBV6-5 and TRBJ1-1; no reliable D call. The CDR3 spans 13 residues. The ends were cut back, 8 bases at V and 1 base at J, with 11 bases in the middle. Germline CDR1 MNHEY, CDR2 SVGAGI. This CDR3 reads CASRMEGNTEAFF. DNA of the CDR3: TGTGCCAGCCGTATGGAAGGGAACACTGAAGCTTTCTTT.

The chain combines TRBV2 with TRBJ2-7; 8 nucleotides match TRBD1. V shed 4 bases, J shed 1 base, and the junction held 3 bases outside the gene matches. The CDR3 length is 14 residues. Germline loops: CDR1 SNHLY, CDR2 FYNNEI. CDR3 in DNA: TGTGCCAGCAGTGGGACAGGGTTTTCCTACGAGCAGTACTTC. It yields the protein CASSGTGFSYEQYF.

The chain employs TRBV6-5 and TRBJ2-3; D is perhaps TRBD1 (6 bases). With 5 bases removed from V and 5 bases from J, the gap between germline ends came to 11 bases. CDR3 length: 13 residues. Germline assignment: CDR1 MNHEY and CDR2 SVGAGI. The CDR3, as DNA: TGTGCCAGCAGTACAGGGTACGGAGATACGCAGTATTTT. It specifies CASSTGYGDTQYF.